The clone carrying this T cell receptor (beta chain) was seen at least ten times. Its antigen is unidentified. The read ends 3 residues early relative to the CDR3; the germline J gene fills the gap. Most patients and controls had Caucasian heritage. Donors gave roughly 4.5 to 9 ml heparinized peripheral whole blood. This sample stems from a study of T cell clonality in common variable immunodeficiency. Points from the study as a whole: Shared TCRbeta clones were fewer between CVID subjects than controls.

The CDR3 is 14 residues long. The V end was cut by 6 bases, the J end by 7 bases, with 15 bases between. Looked up from germline, CDR1 is SEHNR and CDR2 is FQNEAQ (reference sequence). Repertoires were generated with immunoSEQ multiplex PCR, while TCRdb's copy carries only in-frame clones and drops some. This repertoire holds more than 45,000 clones, and none appear only once. The receptor's source is a person between 18 and 69 years old in good health. V is TRBV7-9 and J is TRBJ1-4, with D possibly being TRBD1 (6 bases). Material: peripheral blood mononuclear cells. CDR3 sequence: CASRTQGNGEKLFF. Incomplete CDR3 DNA: TGTGCCAGCAGAACACAGGGAAACGGTGAAAAA.